These 26 T cell receptor beta chains originate from one sample sequenced in a study of vaccination effects on CD4 cells after COVID-19. Peptide-pool stimulation followed by sequencing identified expanded antigen-specific CD4+ clonotypes in the ViraFEST assay. Isolation of CD4+ T cells took place after approximately 10 days of culture. Negative nucleocapsid antibody tests before and after vaccination confirmed no previous SARS-CoV-2 infection. Antigens for these TCRs are unknown. Assay used: immunoSEQ multiplex PCR; TCRdb lists only in-frame clones, some missing. The data show 20,000 to 30,000 clones, with 73% seen just once and approximately 5% held by the top ten. This sample comprised CD4+ T cells from PBMCs cultured with SARS-CoV-2 spike peptides, obtained before COVID-19 vaccination. These receptors were taken from a human donor who received a COVID-19 vaccine.

The chain recombines TRBV5-5 with TRBJ2-7, with TRBD2 as a possible D gene (5 bases). Between the trimmed V and J ends, which lost 2 bases and 5 bases, there was a span of 17 bases. Germline values: CDR1 SGHKS, CDR2 YYEKEE (reference sequence). The CDR3 runs to 15 residues. CDR3 coding DNA: TGTGCCAGCAGCTTTTCGGGATCACCCCAGGACGAGCAGTACTTC. It translates to CASSFSGSPQDEQYF.

The genes are TRBV6-5 and TRBJ2-1, with 11 positions matching TRBD1. The trim removed 7 bases at V and 8 bases at J, leaving 7 bases unmatched. Per germline, CDR1 MNHEY and CDR2 SVGAGI. The CDR3 sequence is 14 residues long. The CDR3 region has the DNA TGTGCCAGCACCCGGGACAGGGGGTCTTATGAGCAGTTCTTC. This translates into CASTRDRGSYEQFF.

The chain uses TRBV10-2 and TRBJ1-1; 8 nucleotides match TRBD1. This CDR3 contains 16 residues. The germline V gene has CDR1 WSHSY and CDR2 SAAADI. The V and J ends lost 1 base and 1 base, in that order; junction bases with no gene match: 5. In DNA, the CDR3 is TGCGCCAGCAGTGAGTTTCTCGGGACAGGGAACACTGAAGCTTTCTTT. The encoded protein is CASSEFLGTGNTEAFF.

The rearrangement joins TRBV29-1 to TRBJ2-3, with D perhaps being TRBD1 or TRBD2 (5 bases each). The CDR3 runs to 14 residues. V lost 3 bases, J lost 4 bases, and 14 bases lay in between. Per the germline V gene, CDR1 is SQVTM and CDR2 is ANQGSEA. The CDR3 DNA sequence: TGCAGCGTTGAGGGGGACCCTCGCCCAGATACGCAGTATTTT. Translating gives CSVEGDPRPDTQYF.

This clone was detected only a few times. The V gene is TRBV29-1, the J gene TRBJ2-7; 10 nucleotides match TRBD1. Per the germline V gene, CDR1 is SQVTM and CDR2 is ANQGSEA. V trimming: 0 bases; J trimming: 3 bases; junction bases outside the gene matches: 2. The CDR3 sequence is 14 residues long. The CDR3 bases are TGCAGCGTTGAAGATCGGGACAGGGGCTACGAGCAGTACTTC. Its protein is CSVEDRDRGYEQYF.

The chain couples TRBV30 to TRBJ2-2, with 7 bases fitting TRBD2. Trimming cost V 0 bases and J 6 bases; bases outside gene matches: 16. The CDR3 spans 18 residues. CDR1 and CDR2 from the germline V gene are GTSNPN and SVGIG (reference sequence). The CDR3 DNA is TGTGCCTGGAGTGTAACCCCTTATAGTAGACGGGGGGCCGGGGAGCTGTTTTTT. Protein: CAWSVTPYSRRGAGELFF.

The rearrangement links TRBV21-1 to TRBJ2-7; the table's TRBD1 call for D was not verified on the DNA. TRBV21-1 is labeled a pseudogene. The CDR3 sequence is 15 residues long. As DNA, the CDR3 is TGTGCCAGCAGCAAAGGCCGGGACAGGGACTACGAGCAGTACTTC. Protein: CASSKGRDRDYEQYF.

This clone was seen a few times. V usage is TRBV7-9 and J usage is TRBJ2-1; D is ambiguous. CDR3 length equals 15 residues. V lost 2 bases and J 1 base, leaving 9 bases between the germline ends. Per the germline V gene, CDR1 is SEHNR and CDR2 is FQNEAQ (reference sequence). CDR3 DNA: TGTGCCAGCAGCTTATCCGTCGTATCCTACAATGAGCAGTTCTTC. It is translated as CASSLSVVSYNEQFF.

This clone is a singleton in its sample. The chain couples TRBV19 to TRBJ1-5, with a weak D call TRBD1 (6 bases). This CDR3 region has 17 residues. V was cut by 0 bases and J by 4 bases, with 16 bases left in between. CDR1 LNHDA and CDR2 SQIVND come from the germline V gene (reference sequence). The CDR3 loop is CASSIDVAGTLNQPQHF. CDR3 DNA: TGTGCCAGTAGTATAGACGTCGCCGGGACATTGAATCAGCCCCAGCATTTT.

The chain carries TRBV5-4 and TRBJ2-3, with D tentatively TRBD1 (8 bases). Germline loops: CDR1 SGHNT, CDR2 YYREEE (reference sequence). The CDR3 has 15 residues. V was shortened by 4 bases and J by 7 bases, with 19 bases between the two germline ends. CDR3 loop: CASSLGGTGGNTQYF. The DNA of the CDR3 is TGTGCCAGCAGCCTGGGGGGGACAGGTGGGAATACGCAGTATTTT.

The V call is TRBV5-1, the J call TRBJ2-2; D might be TRBD1 (6 bases). Germline lookup yields CDR1 SGHRS and CDR2 YFSETQ. The CDR3 has 15 amino acids. Trimming stripped 0 bases from V and 3 bases from J, with 9 bases between. CDR3 coding DNA: TGCGCCAGCAGCTTGGGAGGGGGTGACACCGGGGAGCTGTTTTTT. Translation gives CASSLGGGDTGELFF.

The chain recombines TRBV10-3 with TRBJ2-7, with a tentative D call TRBD2 (6 bases). The germline gives CDR1 ENHRY, CDR2 SYGVKD. The CDR3 has 15 residues. V was shortened by 6 bases and J by 3 bases, with 18 bases between the two germline ends. DNA of the CDR3: TGTGCCATCAGCCCCTGGGCTAGCGAGAACTACGAGCAGTACTTC. Encoded protein: CAISPWASENYEQYF.

V and J are TRBV6-5 and TRBJ2-1; TRBD1 matches at 9 bases. V was pared by 4 bases and J by 7 bases, with 8 bases of the junction left unmatched. CDR1 and CDR2 (germline): MNHEY, SVGAGI. The CDR3 loop spans 15 amino acids. CDR3: CASSSGTGLHNEQFF. The CDR3 DNA is TGTGCCAGCAGTTCCGGGACAGGGCTCCATAATGAGCAGTTCTTC.

The chain has TRBV15 and TRBJ1-6, with 9 nucleotides matching TRBD1. This CDR3 spans 15 amino acids. CDR1 and CDR2 from the germline V gene are LNHNV and YYDKDF (reference sequence). Trimming took 2 bases from V and 6 from J; bases not matched to a gene: 2. As DNA, the CDR3 is TGTGCCACCAGCAGACCGGGACAGGGTAATTCACCCCTCCACTTT. Translated: CATSRPGQGNSPLHF.

This chain joins TRBV5-1 and TRBJ2-7; the D gene could be TRBD1 or TRBD2 (5 bases each). In germline, CDR1 is SGHRS, CDR2 YFSETQ. The length of the CDR3 is 15 residues. Trimming pared 4 bases from V and 5 bases from J, leaving 19 bases between. CDR3 coding DNA: TGCGCCAGCAGCCCATCTGGGACCGCCCTCCACGAGCAGTACTTC. Translation gives CASSPSGTALHEQYF.

The genes are TRBV6-1 and TRBJ1-2, with 7 bases that match TRBD1. V lost 1 base and J lost 9; bases outside the gene matches: 2. The germline V gene has CDR1 MNHNS and CDR2 SASEGT. The CDR3 sequence is 12 residues long. The CDR3 nucleotides read TGTGCCAGCAGTGAAGGGGACAGCCGCTACACCTTC. Its translation is CASSEGDSRYTF.

V and J are TRBV19 and TRBJ1-1, with 7 bases aligning to TRBD1. This CDR3 comprises 16 residues. V trimming: 6 bases; J trimming: 4 bases; junction bases outside the gene matches: 14. Per the germline V gene, CDR1 is LNHDA and CDR2 is SQIVND (reference sequence). Written as DNA, the CDR3 is TGTGCCAGTAGCTCCCCACGGGACAGTCTCATCACTGAAGCTTTCTTT. This translates into CASSSPRDSLITEAFF.

This sequence joins TRBV7-2 and TRBJ2-3; 10 nucleotides line up with TRBD2. Trimming took 5 bases from V and 6 from J; bases not matched to a gene: 11. This CDR3 comprises 16 residues. The germline CDR1 and CDR2 sequences are SGHTA and FQGNSA. In DNA form, the CDR3 reads TGTGCCAGCAGCGTCCGACTAGCGGGTGGCCCCGATACGCAGTATTTT. It codes for CASSVRLAGGPDTQYF.

In its sample, this clone was seen once. The chain recombines TRBV19 with TRBJ2-7; 9 bases line up with TRBD1. From germline, CDR1 is LNHDA and CDR2 SQIVND (reference sequence). J lost 1 base, V lost 5 bases, and 6 bases had no gene match. The CDR3 sequence is 15 residues long. The CDR3 DNA is TGTGCCAGTAGTTTGCGGGGACAGGGATCCTACGAGCAGTACTTC. This gives the protein CASSLRGQGSYEQYF.

The V gene is TRBV2, the J gene TRBJ2-1, with 7 bases that match TRBD2. Germline CDR1 reads SNHLY; CDR2 reads FYNNEI. Trimming took 4 bases from V and 7 from J; bases not matched to a gene: 10. There are 15 residues in the CDR3. This CDR3 reads CASSALASGLNEQFF. For the CDR3, the DNA is TGTGCCAGCAGTGCTTTGGCTAGCGGATTGAATGAGCAGTTCTTC.

Comments on this clone: One junction end does not reproduce the germline sequence, and a read error may be involved. The chain links TRBV12-3 or TRBV12-4 to TRBJ2-3; the D is unclear. This CDR3 comprises 12 residues. This CDR3 is CASSLRLERSHF. DNA of the CDR3: TGTGCCAGCAGTTTACGGTTGGAAAGATCCCATTTT.

This chain joins TRBV4-1 and TRBJ1-5, with D hard to call. The CDR3 sequence is 15 residues long. Trimming removed 0 bases from V and 0 bases from J, with 6 bases in between. The germline V gene has CDR1 MGHRA and CDR2 YSYEKL. The CDR3 sequence is CASSQDSYSNQPQHF. CDR3 nucleotide sequence: TGCGCCAGCAGCCAAGACAGTTATAGCAATCAGCCCCAGCATTTT.

The rearrangement uses TRBV12-3 or TRBV12-4 and TRBJ1-1; D unresolved. The CDR3 has 13 amino acids. Trimming left V 6 bases short and J 0 bases short, with 8 bases between. The CDR3 reads CASSPTLNTEAFF. CDR3 nucleotides: TGTGCCAGCAGCCCTACATTGAACACTGAAGCTTTCTTT.

V usage is TRBV5-1 and J usage is TRBJ2-2; D is unclear. Germline CDR1 SGHRS, CDR2 YFSETQ. Trimming removed 7 bases at V and 1 base at J, with 11 bases between. This CDR3 is built from 14 residues. CDR3 sequence (DNA): TGCGCCAGCCGCCCGGCCCTGAACACCGGGGAGCTGTTTTTT. It specifies CASRPALNTGELFF.

The genes are TRBV20-1 and TRBJ2-4; TRBD2 is a possible D gene (6 bases). Trimming took off 3 bases at V and 6 bases at J, with 12 bases between the two ends. Germline CDR1 DFQATT, CDR2 SNEGSKA (reference sequence). The CDR3 extends over 13 amino acids. The CDR3 spells CSASWVAANIQYF. CDR3 nucleotide sequence: TGCAGTGCTAGTTGGGTAGCGGCAAACATTCAGTACTTC.

This clone appeared a few times. This chain joins TRBV19 and TRBJ1-3; the D is unclear. CDR1 LNHDA and CDR2 SQIVND come from the germline V gene (reference sequence). The CDR3 is 14 residues long. Between the trimmed V and J ends, which lost 6 bases and 4 bases, there was a span of 13 bases. The chain's CDR3 is CASRRGGRGNTIYF. The CDR3 nucleotides are TGTGCCAGTAGGAGAGGAGGGCGCGGAAACACCATATATTTT.